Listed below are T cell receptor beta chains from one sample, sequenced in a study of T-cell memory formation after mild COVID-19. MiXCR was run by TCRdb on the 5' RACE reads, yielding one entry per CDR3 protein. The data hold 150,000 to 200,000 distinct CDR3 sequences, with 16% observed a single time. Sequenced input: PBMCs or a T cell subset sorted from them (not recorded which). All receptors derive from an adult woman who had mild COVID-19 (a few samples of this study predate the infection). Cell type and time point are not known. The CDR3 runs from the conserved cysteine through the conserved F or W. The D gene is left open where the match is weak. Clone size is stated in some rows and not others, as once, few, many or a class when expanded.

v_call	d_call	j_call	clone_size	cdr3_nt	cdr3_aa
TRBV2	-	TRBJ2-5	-	TGTGCCAGCACCGGAAGGGGGGCCCAAGAGACCCAGTACTTC	CASTGRGAQETQYF
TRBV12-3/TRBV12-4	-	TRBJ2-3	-	TGTGCCAGCAGCATCTCTGTATCATGGGGCCTTAGCACAGATACGCAGTATTTT	CASSISVSWGLSTDTQYF
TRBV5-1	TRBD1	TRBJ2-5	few	TGCGCCAGCAGCGGGACAGGGTTGGCGGAGACCCAGTACTTC	CASSGTGLAETQYF
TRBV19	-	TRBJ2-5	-	TGTGCCAGTAGTATAGGACGGGAGACCCAGTACTTC	CASSIGRETQYF
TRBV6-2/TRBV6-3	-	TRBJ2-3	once	TGTGCCAGCAGTTACAGGGACATCACAGATACGCAGTATTTT	CASSYRDITDTQYF
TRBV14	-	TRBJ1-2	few	TGTGCCAGCAGCCAAGAGCGGACTCTGGGATATGGCTACACCTTC	CASSQERTLGYGYTF
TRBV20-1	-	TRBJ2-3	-	TGCAGTGCTAGGTCCGGCAGAGGGCCCAATTTAGATACGCAGTATTTT	CSARSGRGPNLDTQYF
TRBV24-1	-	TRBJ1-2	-	TGTGCCACCAGTGAAGCTTGGGGGACTGGAGGCTACACCTTC	CATSEAWGTGGYTF
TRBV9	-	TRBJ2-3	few	TGTGCCAGCAGCCTAGGGGGGGGCCCGCAGTATTTT	CASSLGGGPQYF
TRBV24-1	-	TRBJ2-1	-	TGTGCCACCAGTGATCCCCGGGCCTTAGGCCATGAGCAGTTCTTC	CATSDPRALGHEQFF
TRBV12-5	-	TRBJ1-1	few	TGTGCTAGTGGTTTGGTATTGGGGAGAGGCACTGAAGCTTTCTTT	CASGLVLGRGTEAFF
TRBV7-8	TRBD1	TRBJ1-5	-	TGTGCCAGCAGCCTCCACGGGACAGGGGGGAATCAGCCCCAGCATTTT	CASSLHGTGGNQPQHF
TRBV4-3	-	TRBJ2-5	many	TGCGCCAGCAGCCAAGGAATAGGGGGGAACCAAGAGACCCAGTACTTC	CASSQGIGGNQETQYF
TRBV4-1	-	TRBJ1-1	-	TGCGCCAGCAGCCAAGGTTTTCGTAACAGTGCACACACTGAAGCTTTCTTT	CASSQGFRNSAHTEAFF
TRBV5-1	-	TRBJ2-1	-	TGCGCCAGCAGCTCCGAGCTGGGGAATGAGCAGTTCTTC	CASSSELGNEQFF